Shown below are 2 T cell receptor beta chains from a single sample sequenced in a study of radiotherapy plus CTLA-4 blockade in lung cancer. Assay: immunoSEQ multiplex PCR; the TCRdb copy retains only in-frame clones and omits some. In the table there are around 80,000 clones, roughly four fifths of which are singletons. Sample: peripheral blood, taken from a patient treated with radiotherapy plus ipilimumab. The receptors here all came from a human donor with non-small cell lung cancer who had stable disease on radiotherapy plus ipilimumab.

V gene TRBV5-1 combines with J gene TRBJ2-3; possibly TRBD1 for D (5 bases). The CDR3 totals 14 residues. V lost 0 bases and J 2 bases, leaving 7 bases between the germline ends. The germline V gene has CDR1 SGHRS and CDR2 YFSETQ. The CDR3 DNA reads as TGCGCCAGCAGCTTGGACAGGATCACAGATACGCAGTATTTT. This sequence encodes CASSLDRITDTQYF.

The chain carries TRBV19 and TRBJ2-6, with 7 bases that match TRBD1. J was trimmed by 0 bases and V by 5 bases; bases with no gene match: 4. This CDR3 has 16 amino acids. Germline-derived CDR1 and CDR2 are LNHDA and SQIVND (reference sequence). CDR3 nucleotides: TGTGCCAGTAGTCGGGACAGCCTCTCTGGGGCCAACGTCCTGACTTTC. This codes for CASSRDSLSGANVLTF.